This T cell receptor (beta chain) was found in a study of blood T cell repertoires in COVID-19. Study summary: T cells, B-cell-depleted T cells, or PBMCs supplied cDNA or gDNA.

Recruitment covered about 25 US areas and drew participants whose ages spanned about 18 to 90 years. Participants' reported clinical history set cohort assignment. A COVID-19 case was met by exposed participants within 2 weeks before study entry. Sequenced by immunoSEQ multiplex PCR; TCRdb stores in-frame clones only, minus some. The sample carries around 320,000 clones, roughly 90% recorded once. The CDR3 length is 15 residues. V lost 5 bases and J 0 bases, leaving 11 bases between the germline ends. CDR1 and CDR2 (germline): SGHNT, YENEEA. The sequenced sample was PBMCs or T cells enriched from blood (not recorded which). The clonotype comes from a woman aged 25 to 39 who had been exposed to COVID-19. The V call is TRBV11-3, the J call TRBJ1-3; TRBD1 is a possible D gene (5 bases). The CDR3 region has the DNA TGTGCCAGCAGCCAAAGCCAGGGCTCTGGAAACACCATATATTTT. This sequence encodes CASSQSQGSGNTIYF.